This TCR beta chain comes out of a study of CD8+ T cells in alopecia areata. General study results and limits: Sharing of TCR sequences between patients (possibly for HLA-related reasons) was less clear than in mice.

A word on this clone: Antigen: not known.

Sorting from PBMCs produced CD4+ and CD8+ T cells. RNA was isolated and reverse transcribed to cDNA, the sequencing template. Clones were read by immunoSEQ multiplex PCR, and TCRdb kept only the in-frame ones, dropping some. This sample has 100,000 to 150,000 clones, with about 51% found just once. This TCR was recovered from a human donor with alopecia areata. Material for sequencing was NKG2D-low CD8+ T cells sorted from blood.

The CDR3 DNA sequence: TGCAGCGCCCCGACGGAGGGGGGACAAGCTTTCTTT. Its translation: CSAPTEGGQAFF. The rearrangement links TRBV29-1 to TRBJ1-1; the D gene is possibly TRBD1 (6 bases). Germline CDR1 SQVTM, CDR2 ANQGSEA. V dropped 7 bases and J dropped 9 bases, with 18 bases sitting between them. The CDR3 sequence is 12 residues long.